This record looks at one TCR beta chain sequence and its context. Its antigen is as yet unknown. These data come from a study of T cell responses to AZD1222 COVID-19 vaccine. Overall study findings and caveats: The donors showed a predominance of white British ancestry and of females, with possible underestimation of clonal diversity. Repertoires were obtained only post-peak T cell response. Baseline serostatus was positive in only a handful of AZD1222 recipients.

Second-dose intervals of approximately 4 or approximately 12 weeks were pooled. The table came from immunoSEQ multiplex PCR; TCRdb's copy has only in-frame clones and leaves some out. The table lists about 99,000 clones, approximately 89% of them singletons. With 6 bases clipped from V and 6 bases from J, the junction kept 12 bases outside the gene matches. The germline gives CDR1 SNHLY, CDR2 FYNNEI. The CDR3 has 17 residues. This receptor was identified in an adult who received the AZD1222 COVID-19 vaccine. The sequencing used peripheral blood, collected 28 days after the second AZD1222 dose. V usage is TRBV2 and J usage is TRBJ2-3; 13 bases are shared with TRBD2. CDR3 coding DNA: TGTGCCAGCAGGCCCGGACTAGCGGGAGCCTCCACCGATACGCAGTATTTT. Translation: CASRPGLAGASTDTQYF.